The 3 T cell receptor beta chains below come from one sample, sequenced in a study of blood T cell repertoires in COVID-19. Data came from immunoSEQ multiplex PCR; TCRdb stores just in-frame clones and leaves some out. The sample records roughly 150,000 clones, 83% being singletons. Sequenced material: peripheral blood. The source of these receptors is a woman of 80 years or more with acute or convalescent COVID-19.

The chain employs TRBV19 and TRBJ1-5; maybe TRBD1 (5 bases). CDR1 and CDR2 (germline): LNHDA, SQIVND (reference sequence). The CDR3 loop spans 15 amino acids. The ends were cut back, 3 bases at V and 3 bases at J, with 12 bases in the middle. CDR3 region: CASSISGLNNQPQHF. The CDR3 DNA sequence: TGTGCCAGTAGTATTTCAGGGTTAAACAATCAGCCCCAGCATTTT. The complete variable domain, with remaining parts taken from reference TRBV19 and TRBJ1-5, reads DGGITQSPKYLFRKEGQNVTLSCEQNLNHDAMYWYRQDPGQGLRLIYYSQIVNDFQKGDIAEGYSVSREKKESFPLTVTSAQKNPTAFYLCASSISGLNNQPQHFGDGTRLSIL.

The rearrangement joins TRBV18 to TRBJ1-5, with 7 positions matching TRBD1. Germline CDR1 reads KGHSH; CDR2 reads LQKENI. The CDR3 loop spans 16 amino acids. V gave up 5 bases and J gave up 2 bases; unmatched junction bases: 9. The CDR3 coding sequence is TGTGCCAGCTCAGAGATGTCAGGGGGTGGCAATCAGCCCCAGCATTTT. Amino acids: CASSEMSGGGNQPQHF.

This clone came up once. The chain couples TRBV3-1 (or the pseudogene TRBV3-2) to TRBJ2-3, with TRBD2 matching 7 bases. The CDR3 loop spans 17 amino acids. Germline loops: CDR1 LGHDT, CDR2 YNNKEL (reference sequence). V lost 1 base and J lost 6; bases outside the gene matches: 13. In DNA, the CDR3 is TGTGCCAGCAGCCAAGCAAGAGGGGCGGGAGAAGCTGATACGCAGTATTTT. It encodes CASSQARGAGEADTQYF.